The entry below gives a single T cell receptor (beta chain) sequence along with its context. The antigen it recognizes is unknown. Base qualities were left out, and no much larger clone turns up one base away. This sample was taken from a study of blood T cell repertoires in COVID-19 (dated by TCRdb to between 2020 and 2021). Some background on the complete study: Samples covering the acute and convalescent phases of COVID-19 were provided by collaborators in the United States, Italy and Spain. The prospective study material was composed of cDNA or gDNA derived from T cells, B-cell-depleted T cells, or PBMCs. Subjects who had been exposed to COVID-19, were actively infected with it, or had recovered from it provided the deeply sampled blood TCRbeta repertoires that made up the dataset. The repertoires were released in a freely available public database meant as a resource for research on the immune response to SARS-CoV-2. The samples were drawn from the first 160 participants of the ongoing ImmuneRACE study and from some 1,300 subjects provided by 6 global collaborators. The sample metadata nearly always contained a de-identified subject ID, COVID-19 status, age in years and sex. Where available, HLA class I and class II types were taken from metadata supplied by the sample provider and were not determined by assay-based typing. The full study reports these points: The amount of clinical and demographic metadata varied by source and participant and was provided uncurated.

The V end gives up 5 bases and the J end 4 bases, leaving 4 bases in the junction not matched to a gene. The CDR3 measures 14 amino acids from cysteine to phenylalanine. Left in the record is the CDR3 DNA by itself, 42 bases read in frame from the first base. CDR1 and CDR2 are read off the germline V gene as SGHNT and YENEEA. The collaborating institutions used their own protocols to collect whole blood in K2EDTA tubes. For TCRbeta analysis, collaborators shipped samples as frozen whole blood, isolated PBMCs, or DNA extracted from either of those sample types. TCRbeta CDR3 regions were amplified from genomic DNA by means of the immunoSEQ Assay, a bias-controlled multiplex PCR. Per the authors' processing: The number of nucleated cells in each sample was estimated from the amplification of reference gene primers within the assay. To quantify the absolute abundance of each unique TCRbeta CDR3 rearrangement, sequence reads were collapsed and filtered. Productive Simpson clonality was computed per sample as the square root of Simpson's diversity index over productive rearrangements. Here the immuneACCESS table is served through TCRdb, limited to in-frame sequences with V and J called. Missing clones are a known gap in these copies; in checked studies unresolved V genes cover under half, and the rest lacks a known reason. That table is the source of V, J and clone size, and D and trimming were worked out from the DNA. Within this sample are 26,000 or so clones, with approximately 64% of them counted one time only. The top ten constitute roughly 8% of the sample.

The receptor chain draws on TRBV11-3 and TRBJ2-1, and 8 bases in between align with TRBD1. This TCR derives from a man in his sixties with active or convalescent COVID-19. Sequenced sample: peripheral blood. The CDR3 has the sequence CASSLTGEYNEQFF. The nucleotide sequence reads TGTGCCAGCAGCCTGACAGGGGAATACAATGAGCAGTTCTTC. The CDR3 plus the reference TRBV11-3 and TRBJ2-1 genes for the other parts give the full variable domain: EAGVVQSPRYKIIEKKQPVAFWCNPISGHNTLYWYLQNLGQGPELLIRYENEEAVDDSQLPKDRFSAERLKGVDSTLKIQPAELGDSAVYLCASSLTGEYNEQFFGPGTRLTVL.